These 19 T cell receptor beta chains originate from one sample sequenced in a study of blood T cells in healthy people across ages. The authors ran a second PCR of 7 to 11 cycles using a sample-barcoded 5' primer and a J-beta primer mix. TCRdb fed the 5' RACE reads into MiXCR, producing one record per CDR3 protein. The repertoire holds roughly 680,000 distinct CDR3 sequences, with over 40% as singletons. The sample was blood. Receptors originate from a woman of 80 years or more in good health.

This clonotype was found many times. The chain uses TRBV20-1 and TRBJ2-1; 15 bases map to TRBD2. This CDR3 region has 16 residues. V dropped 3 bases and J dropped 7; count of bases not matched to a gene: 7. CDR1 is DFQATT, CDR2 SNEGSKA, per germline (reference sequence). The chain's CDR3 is CSASAGLAGGTNEQFF. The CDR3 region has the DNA TGCAGTGCTAGCGCGGGACTAGCGGGGGGAACAAATGAGCAGTTCTTC.

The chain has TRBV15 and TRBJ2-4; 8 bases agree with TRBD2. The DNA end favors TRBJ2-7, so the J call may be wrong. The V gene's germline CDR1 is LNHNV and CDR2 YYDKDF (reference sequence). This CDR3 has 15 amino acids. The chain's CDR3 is CATSRDPSGPYEQYF. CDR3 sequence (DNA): TGTGCCACCAGCAGAGATCCTAGCGGGCCCTACGAGCAGTACTTC.

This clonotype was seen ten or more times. CDR3 in amino acids: CASRQGTGEETQYF. DNA for the CDR3: TGTGCCAGCAGACAAGGGACAGGGGAAGAGACCCAGTACTTC. V and J are TRBV12-3 or TRBV12-4 and TRBJ2-5, with 10 bases fitting TRBD1. The CDR3 runs 14 residues. The ends lost 6 bases at V and 3 bases at J; junction bases unmatched: 4.

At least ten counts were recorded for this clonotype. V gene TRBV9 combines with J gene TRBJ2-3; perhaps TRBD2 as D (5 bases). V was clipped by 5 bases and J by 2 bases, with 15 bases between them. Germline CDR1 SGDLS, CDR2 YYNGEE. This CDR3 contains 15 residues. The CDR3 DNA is TGTGCCAGCAGTGGGGATTCCGGGATCACAGATACGCAGTATTTT. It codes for CASSGDSGITDTQYF.

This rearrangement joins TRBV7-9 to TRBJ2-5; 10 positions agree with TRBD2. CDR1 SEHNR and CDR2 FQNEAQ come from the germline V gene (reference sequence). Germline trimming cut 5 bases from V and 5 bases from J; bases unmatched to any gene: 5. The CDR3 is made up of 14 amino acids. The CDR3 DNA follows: TGTGCCAGCAGCCCGGGACTAGCGTTGGAGACCCAGTACTTC. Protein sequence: CASSPGLALETQYF.

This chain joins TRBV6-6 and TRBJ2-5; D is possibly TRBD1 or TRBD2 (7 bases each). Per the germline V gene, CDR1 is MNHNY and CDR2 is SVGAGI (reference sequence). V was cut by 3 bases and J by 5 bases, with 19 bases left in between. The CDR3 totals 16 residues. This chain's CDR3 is CASSYPGRGGRETQYF. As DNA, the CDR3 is TGTGCCAGCAGTTATCCAGGCAGGGGGGGTCGGGAGACCCAGTACTTC.

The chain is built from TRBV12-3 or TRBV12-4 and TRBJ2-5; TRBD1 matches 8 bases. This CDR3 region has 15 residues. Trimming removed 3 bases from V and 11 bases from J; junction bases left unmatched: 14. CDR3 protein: CASSFKRTGNNEQYF. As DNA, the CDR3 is TGTGCCAGCAGTTTTAAGAGGACAGGGAATAATGAGCAGTACTTC.

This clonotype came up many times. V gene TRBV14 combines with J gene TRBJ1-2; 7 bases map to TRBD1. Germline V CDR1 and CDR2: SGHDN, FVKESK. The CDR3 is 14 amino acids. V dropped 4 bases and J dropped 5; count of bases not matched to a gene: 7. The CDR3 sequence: CASSPGGDRYGYTF. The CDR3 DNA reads TGTGCCAGCAGCCCCGGGGGGGACAGATATGGCTACACCTTC.

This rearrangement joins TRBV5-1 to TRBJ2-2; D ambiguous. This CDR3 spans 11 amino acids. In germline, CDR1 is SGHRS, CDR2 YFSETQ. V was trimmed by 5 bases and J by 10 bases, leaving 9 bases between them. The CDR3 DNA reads TGCGCCAGCAGAAATTATGCGGAGCTGTTTTTT. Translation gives CASRNYAELFF.

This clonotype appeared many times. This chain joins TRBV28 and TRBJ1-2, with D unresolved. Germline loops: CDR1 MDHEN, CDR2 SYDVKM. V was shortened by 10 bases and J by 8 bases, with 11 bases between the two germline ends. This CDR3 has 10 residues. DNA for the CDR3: TGTGCCACCGACTTGGGGGGCTACACCTTC. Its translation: CATDLGGYTF.

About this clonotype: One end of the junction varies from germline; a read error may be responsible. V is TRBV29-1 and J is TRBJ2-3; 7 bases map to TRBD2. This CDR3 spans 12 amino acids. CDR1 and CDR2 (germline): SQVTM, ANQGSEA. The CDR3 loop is CSGRESTDTKYF. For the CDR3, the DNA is TGCAGCGGGCGGGAGAGCACAGATACGAAGTATTTT.

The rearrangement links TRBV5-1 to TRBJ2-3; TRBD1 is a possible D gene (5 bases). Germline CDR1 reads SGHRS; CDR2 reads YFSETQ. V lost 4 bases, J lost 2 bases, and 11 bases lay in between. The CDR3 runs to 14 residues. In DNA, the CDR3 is TGCGCCAGCAGCGTGGGGCAGACCACAGATACGCAGTATTTT. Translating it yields CASSVGQTTDTQYF.

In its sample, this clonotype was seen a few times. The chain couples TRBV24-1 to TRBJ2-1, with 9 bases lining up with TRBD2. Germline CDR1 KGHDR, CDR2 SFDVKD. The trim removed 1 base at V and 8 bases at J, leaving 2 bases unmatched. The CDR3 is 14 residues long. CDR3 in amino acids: CATSDFGGGDEQFF. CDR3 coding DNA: TGTGCCACCAGTGATTTTGGCGGGGGGGATGAGCAGTTCTTC.

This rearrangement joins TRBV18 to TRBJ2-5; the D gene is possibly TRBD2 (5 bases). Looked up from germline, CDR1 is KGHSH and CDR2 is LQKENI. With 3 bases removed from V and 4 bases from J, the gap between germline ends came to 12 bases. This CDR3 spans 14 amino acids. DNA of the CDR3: TGTGCCAGCTCACCTCCGGGGAGCCCAGAGACCCAGTACTTC. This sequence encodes CASSPPGSPETQYF.

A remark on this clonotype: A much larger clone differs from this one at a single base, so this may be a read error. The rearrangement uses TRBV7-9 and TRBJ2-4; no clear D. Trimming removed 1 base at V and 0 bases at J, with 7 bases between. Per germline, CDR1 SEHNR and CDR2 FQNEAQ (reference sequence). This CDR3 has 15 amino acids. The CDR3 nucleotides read TGTGCCAGCAGCTTAGACTCGGCAGCCAAAAACATTCAGTACTTC. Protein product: CASSLDSAAKNIQYF.

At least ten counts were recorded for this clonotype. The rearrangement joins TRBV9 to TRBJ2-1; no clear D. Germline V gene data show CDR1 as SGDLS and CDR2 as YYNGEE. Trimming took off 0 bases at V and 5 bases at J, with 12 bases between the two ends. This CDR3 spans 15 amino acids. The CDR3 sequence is CASSVGFAGNNEQFF. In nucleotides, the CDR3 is TGTGCCAGCAGCGTAGGCTTCGCAGGCAACAATGAGCAGTTCTTC.

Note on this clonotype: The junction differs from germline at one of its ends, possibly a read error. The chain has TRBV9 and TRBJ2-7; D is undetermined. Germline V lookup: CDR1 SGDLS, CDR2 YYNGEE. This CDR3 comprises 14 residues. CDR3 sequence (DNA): TGTGCCAGCAGCGTAGCCTACAGAGGCTACGAGCAATACTTC. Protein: CASSVAYRGYEQYF.

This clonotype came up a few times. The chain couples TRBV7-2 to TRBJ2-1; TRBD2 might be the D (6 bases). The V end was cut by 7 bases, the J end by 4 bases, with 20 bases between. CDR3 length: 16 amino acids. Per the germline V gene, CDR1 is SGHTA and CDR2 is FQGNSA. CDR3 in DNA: TGTGCCAGCATCCGCCGGGAGAGCGGACTATACAATGAGCAGTTCTTC. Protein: CASIRRESGLYNEQFF. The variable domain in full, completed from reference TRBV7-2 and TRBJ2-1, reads GAGVSQSPSNKVTEKGKDVELRCDPISGHTALYWYRQSLGQGLEFLIYFQGNSAPDKSGLPSDRFSAERTGGSVSTLTIQRTQQEDSAVYLCASIRRESGLYNEQFFGPGTRLTVL.

The CDR3 loop reads CATSERDRPHEQYF. The CDR3 DNA sequence: TGTGCCACCAGTGAACGCGACAGGCCTCACGAGCAGTACTTC. V and J are TRBV24-1 and TRBJ2-4, with D possibly TRBD1 on 6 matching bases. The DNA matches TRBJ2-7 better at its end, which makes the J call doubtful. In germline, CDR1 is KGHDR, CDR2 SFDVKD. This CDR3 is 14 amino acids long.